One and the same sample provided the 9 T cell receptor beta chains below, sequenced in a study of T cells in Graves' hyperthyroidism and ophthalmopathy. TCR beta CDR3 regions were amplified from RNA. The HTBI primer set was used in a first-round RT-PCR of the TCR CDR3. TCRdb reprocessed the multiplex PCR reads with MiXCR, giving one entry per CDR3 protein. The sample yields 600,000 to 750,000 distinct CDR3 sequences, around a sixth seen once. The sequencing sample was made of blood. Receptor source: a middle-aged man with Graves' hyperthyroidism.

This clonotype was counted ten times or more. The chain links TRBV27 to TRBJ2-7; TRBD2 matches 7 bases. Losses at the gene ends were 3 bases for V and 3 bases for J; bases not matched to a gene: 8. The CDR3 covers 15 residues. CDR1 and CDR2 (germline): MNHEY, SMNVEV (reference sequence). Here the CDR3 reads CASSFVASGFYEQYF. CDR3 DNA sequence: TGTGCCAGCAGTTTCGTCGCTAGCGGTTTCTACGAGCAGTACTTC.

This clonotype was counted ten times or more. In nucleotides, the CDR3 is TGTGCCAGCAGCTTTTCACTGAACACTGAAGCTTTCTTT. Translating it yields CASSFSLNTEAFF. The rearrangement uses TRBV12-3 or TRBV12-4 and TRBJ1-1; D is ambiguous. This CDR3 is built from 13 residues. Trimming left V 6 bases short and J 0 bases short, with 8 bases between.

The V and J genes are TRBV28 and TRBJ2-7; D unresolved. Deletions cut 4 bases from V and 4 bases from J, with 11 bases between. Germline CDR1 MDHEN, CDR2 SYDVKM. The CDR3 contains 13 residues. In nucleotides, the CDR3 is TGTGCCAGCAGTTCGCCCGCCCTATACGAGCAGTACTTC. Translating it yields CASSSPALYEQYF.

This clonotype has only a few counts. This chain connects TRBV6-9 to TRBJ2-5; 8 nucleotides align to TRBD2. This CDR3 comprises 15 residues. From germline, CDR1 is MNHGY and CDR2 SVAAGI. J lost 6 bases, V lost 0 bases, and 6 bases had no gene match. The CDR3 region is CASSYSRGGGKTQYF. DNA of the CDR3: TGTGCCAGCAGTTATTCACGGGGGGGAGGGAAGACCCAGTACTTC.

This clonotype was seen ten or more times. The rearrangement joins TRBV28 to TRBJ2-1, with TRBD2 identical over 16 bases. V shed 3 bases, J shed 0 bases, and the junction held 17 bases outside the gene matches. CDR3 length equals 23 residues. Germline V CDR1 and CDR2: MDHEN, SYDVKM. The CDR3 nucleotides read TGTGCCAGCAGTTTGAACCTAGATGCGGGGACTAGCGGGAGGGCGCCCTCCTACAATGAGCAGTTCTTC. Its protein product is CASSLNLDAGTSGRAPSYNEQFF.

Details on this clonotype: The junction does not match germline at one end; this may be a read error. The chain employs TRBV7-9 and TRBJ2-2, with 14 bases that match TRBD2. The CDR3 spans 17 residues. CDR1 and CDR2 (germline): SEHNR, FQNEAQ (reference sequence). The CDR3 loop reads CTSSWTSGRPDTGELFF. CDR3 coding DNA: TGTACCAGCAGCTGGACTAGCGGGAGGCCCGACACCGGGGAGCTGTTTTTT.

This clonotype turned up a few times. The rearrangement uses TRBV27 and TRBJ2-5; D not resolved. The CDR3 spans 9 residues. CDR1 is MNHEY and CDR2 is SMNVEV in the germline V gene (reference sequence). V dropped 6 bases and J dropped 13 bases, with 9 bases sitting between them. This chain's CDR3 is CASSPIRYF. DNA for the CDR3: TGTGCCAGCAGCCCCATTAGGTACTTC.

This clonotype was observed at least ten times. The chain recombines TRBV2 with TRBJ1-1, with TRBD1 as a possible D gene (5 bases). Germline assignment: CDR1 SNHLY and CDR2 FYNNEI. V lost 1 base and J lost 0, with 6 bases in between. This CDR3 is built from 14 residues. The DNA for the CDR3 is TGTGCCAGCAGTGAAGGACAGATGAACACTGAAGCTTTCTTT. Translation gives CASSEGQMNTEAFF.

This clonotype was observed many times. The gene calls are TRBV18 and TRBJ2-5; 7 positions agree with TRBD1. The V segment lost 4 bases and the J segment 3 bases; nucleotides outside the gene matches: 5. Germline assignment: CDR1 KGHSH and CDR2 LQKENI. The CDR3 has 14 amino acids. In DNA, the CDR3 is TGTGCCAGCTCACTGACAGGGTTCGAAGAGACCCAGTACTTC. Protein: CASSLTGFEETQYF.